This T cell receptor beta chain comes out of a study of cytomegalovirus exposure and HLA in healthy donors. Study-level information: Prior work identified 117 million unique TCR beta sequences in some 180 million T cells.

V shed 4 bases, J shed 2 bases, and the junction held 6 bases outside the gene matches. This CDR3 is built from 16 residues. Germline V lookup: CDR1 SGHKS, CDR2 YYEKEE (reference sequence). The PCR used 60 Vbeta and 13 Jbeta primers. Libraries were prepared by immunoSEQ multiplex PCR; TCRdb keeps only in-frame clonotypes and omits some of them. The repertoire consists of approximately 170,000 clones, with about four fifths occurring once and the leading ten covering less than 2.5%. The V and J genes are TRBV5-5 and TRBJ2-6; 7 positions agree with TRBD1. The receptor comes from a male donor in good health and CMV-seronegative. The material sequenced was PBMCs. The CDR3 DNA sequence: TGTGCCAGCAGCGGGGAAACAGGGGCTGGGGCCAACGTCCTGACTTTC. Residues: CASSGETGAGANVLTF.